The 17 T cell receptor beta chains presented below share a single source sample, sequenced in a study of blood T cells in healthy people across ages. Primed by a sample-barcoded 5' primer and a J-beta primer mix, a second PCR proceeded for roughly 7 to 11 cycles. From the 5' RACE reads, TCRdb called clonotypes with MiXCR, one entry per CDR3 protein. The sample consists of hundreds of thousands of distinct CDR3 sequences, around 30% of them appearing once. Specimen: blood. The receptors were gathered from a woman aged 80 or over in good health.

This clonotype was observed a handful of times. The chain uses TRBV5-5 and TRBJ1-1; 10 bases are shared with TRBD1. From germline, CDR1 is SGHKS and CDR2 YYEKEE (reference sequence). J gave up 4 bases and V 3 bases, and 3 bases lay outside the gene matches. This CDR3 region has 14 residues. CDR3 DNA: TGTGCCAGCAGCTGGGGACAGGGGAGCACTGAAGCTTTCTTT. Protein: CASSWGQGSTEAFF.

This clonotype was observed a handful of times. The chain uses TRBV30 and TRBJ1-1; unclear D gene. Deletions cut 7 bases from V and 1 base from J, with 19 bases between. CDR1 is GTSNPN and CDR2 is SVGIG in the germline V gene (reference sequence). The CDR3 covers 15 residues. The CDR3 nucleotides read TGTGCCTCAACCCGGTTCAGGACGAGGAACACTGAAGCTTTCTTT. Protein product: CASTRFRTRNTEAFF.

This clonotype was seen ten or more times. This rearrangement joins TRBV28 to TRBJ2-5; D unresolved. V was shortened by 5 bases and J by 7 bases, with 17 bases between the two germline ends. The germline V gene encodes CDR1 MDHEN and CDR2 SYDVKM. The CDR3 covers 14 residues. The CDR3 loop reads CASSPALVVWTQYF. The CDR3 DNA reads as TGTGCCAGCAGTCCCGCCCTAGTTGTATGGACCCAGTACTTC. Variable domain in full (rest from reference TRBV28 and TRBJ2-5): DVKVTQSSRYLVKRTGEKVFLECVQDMDHENMFWYRQDPGLGLRLIYFSYDVKMKEKGDIPEGYSVSREKKERFSLILESASTNQTSMYLCASSPALVVWTQYFGPGTRLLVL.

There are many counts of this clonotype. This rearrangement joins TRBV7-8 to TRBJ2-5, with 10 bases fitting TRBD1. The germline V gene has CDR1 SGHVS and CDR2 FQNEAQ. Trimming cost V 8 bases and J 5 bases; bases outside gene matches: 14. The CDR3 extends over 16 amino acids. CDR3 bases: TGTGCCAGCCGATTCGACAGGGGGCAAGGGGAGGAGACCCAGTACTTC. It translates to CASRFDRGQGEETQYF.

Regarding this clonotype: Germline is not matched at one junction end, which may reflect a read error. The genes are TRBV3-1 and TRBJ2-2; TRBD2 might be the D (6 bases). The germline V gene encodes CDR1 LGHDT and CDR2 YNNKEL (reference sequence). The CDR3 extends over 19 amino acids. The CDR3 spells CASSFFPATSQLNTGERFF. For the CDR3, the DNA is TGTGCCAGCAGTTTTTTCCCGGCTACTAGCCAATTAAACACCGGGGAGCGGTTTTTT.

The chain employs TRBV20-1 and TRBJ2-3, with 15 bases fitting TRBD2. Germline V gene data show CDR1 as DFQATT and CDR2 as SNEGSKA (reference sequence). The CDR3 extends over 17 amino acids. The junction had 5 bases not matched to a gene; V was cut back by 4 bases and J by 0 bases. CDR3 DNA sequence: TGCAGTGCTACCGGACTAGCGGGGGGGTCTAGCACAGATACGCAGTATTTT. Its protein product is CSATGLAGGSSTDTQYF.

This clonotype was picked up one time. The rearrangement joins TRBV20-1 to TRBJ1-1; the D is unclear. The CDR3 consists of 11 residues. Germline lookup yields CDR1 DFQATT and CDR2 SNEGSKA (reference sequence). Trimming left V 5 bases short and J 7 bases short, with 11 bases between. In DNA form, the CDR3 reads TGCAGTGCTCAGACCGAGTATGAAGCTTTCTTT. Translation: CSAQTEYEAFF.

Ten or more counts support this clonotype. The rearrangement links TRBV25-1 to TRBJ2-5; D ambiguous. The CDR3 covers 14 residues. Trimming stripped 3 bases from V and 7 bases from J, with 15 bases between. CDR1 and CDR2 (germline): MGHDK, SYGVNS. CDR3 amino acids: CASSDPRGSGTQYF. The CDR3 DNA follows: TGTGCCAGCAGTGATCCCCGTGGGTCTGGGACCCAGTACTTC.

This clonotype was found many times. This sequence joins TRBV12-3 or TRBV12-4 and TRBJ2-1, with TRBD2 as a possible D gene (5 bases). V lost 4 bases to trimming and J lost 0 bases, with 16 bases between them. There are 17 residues in the CDR3. The CDR3 nucleotides are TGTGCCAGCAGTTCCCTGTTGAGGGCGTCCTCCTACAATGAGCAGTTCTTC. Translating gives CASSSLLRASSYNEQFF.

For this clonotype: This clone may be a read error of a much larger clone one base away. The chain links TRBV2 to TRBJ2-5; 9 nucleotides line up with TRBD1. Germline V CDR1 and CDR2: SNHLY, FYNNEI. V trimming: 5 bases; J trimming: 11 bases; junction bases outside the gene matches: 12. This CDR3 has 14 residues. The CDR3 sequence: CASSRQGGCNLQYF. CDR3 DNA: TGTGCCAGCAGTCGACAGGGGGGTTGTAATTTGCAGTACTTC.

The sample holds many counts of this clonotype. The CDR3 loop reads CASSGAGGGKETQYF. DNA of the CDR3: TGTGCCAGTTCTGGGGCGGGGGGCGGAAAAGAGACCCAGTACTTC. V is TRBV12-3 or TRBV12-4 and J is TRBJ2-5; TRBD2 aligns across 8 bases. The CDR3 contains 15 residues. With V trimmed by 9 bases and J by 3 bases, 12 bases remained unmatched.

This chain joins TRBV7-2 and TRBJ1-5; D remains ambiguous. The CDR3 extends over 16 amino acids. V lost 1 base and J 3 bases, leaving 13 bases between the germline ends. Germline lookup yields CDR1 SGHTA and CDR2 FQGNSA. This CDR3 reads CASSLGWPGNNQPQHF. In DNA, the CDR3 is TGTGCCAGCAGCTTAGGGTGGCCAGGCAACAATCAGCCCCAGCATTTT.

The CDR3 DNA sequence: TGCAGTGCTCGTCCGGGACAGCTGTTAAAGACCCAGTACTTC. Protein product: CSARPGQLLKTQYF. V and J are TRBV20-1 and TRBJ2-5; 7 bases agree with TRBD1. V trimming: 5 bases; J trimming: 6 bases; junction bases outside the gene matches: 12. This CDR3 is built from 14 residues. Germline CDR1 DFQATT, CDR2 SNEGSKA (reference sequence).

The V call is TRBV5-4, the J call TRBJ2-4, with D perhaps matching TRBD2 (6 bases). Germline assignment: CDR1 SGHNT and CDR2 YYREEE (reference sequence). V was trimmed by 1 base and J by 4 bases, leaving 9 bases between them. The CDR3 covers 14 residues. CDR3 sequence reads: CASSLNGGKNIQYF. The CDR3 nucleotides are TGTGCCAGCAGCTTGAATGGGGGGAAAAACATTCAGTACTTC.

As for this clonotype: This may arise from a read error, as a much more abundant clone is one base away. The V call is TRBV7-2, the J call TRBJ2-4, with 12 positions matching TRBD2. V was pared by 5 bases and J by 6 bases, with 5 bases of the junction left unmatched. The CDR3 totals 15 residues. Germline CDR1 reads SGHTA; CDR2 reads FQGNSA. CDR3 DNA: TGTGCCAGCAGCGCGACTAGCGGGGGACGAAACATTCAGTACTTC. Its protein is CASSATSGGRNIQYF. The complete variable domain, with remaining parts taken from reference TRBV7-2 and TRBJ2-4, reads GAGVSQSPSNKVTEKGKDVELRCDPISGHTALYWYRQSLGQGLEFLIYFQGNSAPDKSGLPSDRFSAERTGGSVSTLTIQRTQQEDSAVYLCASSATSGGRNIQYFGAGTRLSVL.

This clonotype was found a few times. CDR3 sequence (DNA): TGTGCCACCGGCGGGGGAACTAATGAAAAACTGTTTTTT. It codes for CATGGGTNEKLFF. The chain links TRBV7-9 to TRBJ1-4, with D possibly being TRBD1 (5 bases). V was cut by 10 bases and J by 1 base, with 10 bases left in between. Germline values: CDR1 SEHNR, CDR2 FQNEAQ (reference sequence). This CDR3 has 13 amino acids.

The genes are TRBV2 and TRBJ2-3; 8 nucleotides agree with TRBD2. Germline V gene sequence: CDR1 SNHLY, CDR2 FYNNEI. V shed 3 bases and J 0 bases; nucleotides not matched to a gene: 5. This CDR3 has 16 amino acids. In nucleotides, the CDR3 is TGTGCCAGCAGTGATAGCGGGACCCCTAGCACAGATACGCAGTATTTT. It translates to CASSDSGTPSTDTQYF.